The TCR beta chain under discussion was sequenced for a study of response to subunit inactivated influenza vaccine. Ten or more counts support this clonotype. The antigen is not known. TCRdb processed the RT-PCR reads anew with MiXCR; each CDR3 protein has one entry. Among more than 150,000 distinct CDR3 sequences, about 10% were seen once, and the ten largest hold 35% to 40%. The CDR3 covers 19 residues. Trimming cost V 1 base and J 1 base; bases outside gene matches: 5. The germline V gene encodes CDR1 SGHDN and CDR2 FVKESK. Whole-study findings and limits: Each seasonal influenza vaccination recruits few new T cells, the authors suggested.

This TCR was recovered from a man aged 50 to 69 who received an inactivated influenza vaccine. Material: CD8+ T cells sorted from PBMCs, obtained less than 30 months after vaccination. The chain uses TRBV14 and TRBJ2-1; TRBD2 matches at 15 bases. CDR3 loop: CASSQGTSGRVGSYNEQFF. The CDR3 nucleotides are TGTGCCAGCAGCCAAGGGACTAGCGGGAGGGTGGGGTCCTACAATGAGCAGTTCTTC.